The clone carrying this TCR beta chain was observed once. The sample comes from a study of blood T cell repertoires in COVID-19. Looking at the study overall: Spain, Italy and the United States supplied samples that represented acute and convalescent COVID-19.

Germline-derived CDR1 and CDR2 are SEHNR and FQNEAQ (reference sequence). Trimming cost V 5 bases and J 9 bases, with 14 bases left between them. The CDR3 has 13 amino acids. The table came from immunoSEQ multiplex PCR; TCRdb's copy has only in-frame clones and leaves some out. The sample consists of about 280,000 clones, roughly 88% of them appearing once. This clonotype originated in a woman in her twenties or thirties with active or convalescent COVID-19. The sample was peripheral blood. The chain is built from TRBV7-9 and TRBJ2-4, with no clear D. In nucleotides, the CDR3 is TGTGCCAGCAGCCCCGAGGTCCAAGGCATTCAGTACTTC. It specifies CASSPEVQGIQYF.